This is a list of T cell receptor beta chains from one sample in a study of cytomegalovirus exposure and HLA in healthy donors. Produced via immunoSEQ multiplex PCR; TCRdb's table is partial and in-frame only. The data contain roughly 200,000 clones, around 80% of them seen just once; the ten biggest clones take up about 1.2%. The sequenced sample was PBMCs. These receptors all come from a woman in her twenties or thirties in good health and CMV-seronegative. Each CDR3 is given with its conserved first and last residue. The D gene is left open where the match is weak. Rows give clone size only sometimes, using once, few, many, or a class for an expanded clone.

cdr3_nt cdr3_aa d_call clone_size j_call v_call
TGCGCCAGCAGCCCAAAAAATGGGGGGAAGGTGCGTTTCTTC CASSPKNGGKVRFF . few TRBJ2-1 TRBV10-1
TGTGCCAGCAGTTTCTGGAGGGAGCCCTCCTACGAGCAGTACTTC CASSFWREPSYEQYF . . TRBJ2-7 TRBV28
TGCGCCAGCAGCTGGGGACAGGCGGGAACCGGGGAGCTGTTTTTT CASSWGQAGTGELFF TRBD1 . TRBJ2-2 TRBV5-1
TGTGCCAGCACCTCCCGGGACAGGCTTTTTGAAGCTTTCTTT CASTSRDRLFEAFF TRBD1 . TRBJ1-1 TRBV5-6
TGTGCCACCAGCAGTCTCTTCGGGACAGGGACGCGAAAACTGTTTTTT CATSSLFGTGTRKLFF TRBD1 . TRBJ1-4 TRBV15
TGTGCCACCAGTCCGGGACAGGGAATCAATCAGCCCCAGCATTTT CATSPGQGINQPQHF TRBD1 few TRBJ1-5 TRBV15
TGTGCCAGCAGCGTCGACAGGGGCAAAGGGGAGACCCAGTACTTC CASSVDRGKGETQYF TRBD1 . TRBJ2-5 TRBV9
TGTGCCAGCAGCCTTGGACTAGCGGGAGGTTTTCAGTTCTTC CASSLGLAGGFQFF TRBD2 . TRBJ2-1 TRBV14
TGTGCCAGCTCGACTAGCGGGAGTTCGGATACGCAGTATTTT CASSTSGSSDTQYF TRBD2 . TRBJ2-3 TRBV18
TGTGCCAGCAGCCCCGCACAGGGGCCCTACGAGCAGTACTTC CASSPAQGPYEQYF TRBD1 . TRBJ2-7 TRBV7-3
TGTGCCAGCAGCTACGCGTCCTCGGGAGGGGGTGGCACAGATACGCAGTATTTT CASSYASSGGGGTDTQYF TRBD2 . TRBJ2-3 TRBV9
TGTGCCTGGGGAGAGTCTGTGTTTAATGAAAAACTGTTTTTT CAWGESVFNEKLFF . . TRBJ1-4 TRBV30
TGCGCCAGCAGCTCGGACAACCCTAGCAATCAGCCCCAGCATTTT CASSSDNPSNQPQHF . . TRBJ1-5 TRBV5-1
TGTGCCAGCTCACCATTTCGCGAGGGCACTGAAGCTTTCTTT CASSPFREGTEAFF . . TRBJ1-1 TRBV18
TGCGCCAGCAGCCAGGGGACAGAACTCACCGGGGAGCTGTTTTTT CASSQGTELTGELFF TRBD1 . TRBJ2-2 TRBV5-1
TGTGCCAGCAGCTTGGAACAGGTTAACTATGGCTACACCTTC CASSLEQVNYGYTF . . TRBJ1-2 TRBV5-4
TGTGCCAGCAGCTTAGTGTCGGGGGAGGGGAACTACGAGCAGTACTTC CASSLVSGEGNYEQYF TRBD2 . TRBJ2-7 TRBV11-2
TGTGCCAGCAGCTTAGCGAGGAGGATTTCTGAAGCTTTCTTT CASSLARRISEAFF . . TRBJ1-1 TRBV7-8
TGTGCCAGCACCCAGGGGGCTACCGAAGCTTTCTTT CASTQGATEAFF TRBD1 . TRBJ1-1 TRBV19
TGCAGCGTTGATAGGGGGGAGGGGAGCTCTGGGGCCAACGTCCTGACTTTC CSVDRGEGSSGANVLTF . . TRBJ2-6 TRBV29-1
TGTGCCAGTAGTATTGTTATAGGGGTCTCCTACAATGAGCAGTTCTTC CASSIVIGVSYNEQFF . . TRBJ2-1 TRBV19
TGTGCCTGGAGAAGTAGTCAGGGGGTTGGGAACGAAGCTTTCTTT CAWRSSQGVGNEAFF TRBD1 . TRBJ1-1 TRBV30
TGTGCCAGCAGCTCCCGGTTAGTTAGCTCCTACGAGCAGTACTTC CASSSRLVSSYEQYF . . TRBJ2-7 TRBV7-2
TGTGCCAGCAGCCAAGGAGGTGTTAACTATGGCTACACCTTC CASSQGGVNYGYTF . . TRBJ1-2 TRBV14
TGCGCCAGCAGCTCTGGGAGGGGCGGAATCTCCTACGAGCAGTACTTC CASSSGRGGISYEQYF TRBD2 . TRBJ2-7 TRBV5-1
TGTGCCAGTAGGCAGGGGGTTGGAAACATTCAGTACTTC CASRQGVGNIQYF TRBD1 . TRBJ2-4 TRBV19
TGTGCCACCAGCTCCCCGTTGAAGCTCTATGGCTACACCTTC CATSSPLKLYGYTF . . TRBJ1-2 TRBV15
TGTGCCAGCAGTCCGGGACAGGGGACCGGGGAGCTGTTTTTT CASSPGQGTGELFF TRBD1 . TRBJ2-2 TRBV2
TGTGCCAGCAGCTTATCACGAACTAGCGGAGCCTACGAGCAGTACTTC CASSLSRTSGAYEQYF TRBD2 . TRBJ2-7 TRBV5-4
TGTGCCTGGAGTGTCCGTCCTAGGCAGCAGGGGTTTAACACTGAAGCTTTCTTT CAWSVRPRQQGFNTEAFF . . TRBJ1-1 TRBV30
TGCGCCAGCAGCTACCGGACTAGTGAAAAAGAGACCCAGTACTTC CASSYRTSEKETQYF TRBD2 . TRBJ2-5 TRBV5-1
TGCAGTGCATACGGTTTCTATGGCTACACCTTC CSAYGFYGYTF . few TRBJ1-2 TRBV20-1
TGTGCCAGCAGTCCTACTATGGGGACAGGGGATTCCTACGAGCAGTACTTC CASSPTMGTGDSYEQYF TRBD1 . TRBJ2-7 TRBV25-1
TGTGCCTGGAGTGTGGCTAGCGGGAGGCGAGAGACCCAGTACTTC CAWSVASGRRETQYF TRBD2 . TRBJ2-5 TRBV30
TGCGCCAGCAGCTTGGTAGTTTTGACAGGGGGGACTGAAGCTTTCTTT CASSLVVLTGGTEAFF TRBD1 . TRBJ1-1 TRBV5-1
TGCGCCAGCACCGATTTGACTAGCGGTTCCTACGAGCAGTACTTC CASTDLTSGSYEQYF TRBD2 . TRBJ2-7 TRBV5-1
TGTGCCAGCAGCCTAGGACACTACACCGGGGAGCTGTTTTTT CASSLGHYTGELFF . . TRBJ2-2 TRBV7-3
TGTGCCAGCAGCTTTTCCGGGACAGGGGGAGGTGAGCAGTACTTC CASSFSGTGGGEQYF TRBD1 many TRBJ2-7 TRBV7-9
TGTGCCAGCAGCGTAACTAGCGCGAACACCGGGGAGCTGTTTTTT CASSVTSANTGELFF TRBD2 . TRBJ2-2 TRBV2
TGTGCCAGCAGCTTAGGAGACGGGAGCAATCAGCCCCAGCATTTT CASSLGDGSNQPQHF . . TRBJ1-5 TRBV7-8
TGTGCCTGGGGACAGGTGGGGGAAAAACTGTTTTTT CAWGQVGEKLFF TRBD1 few TRBJ1-4 TRBV30
TGTGCCAGCAGCGTAGGGGGCCAGGGGGAAAAACTGTTTTTT CASSVGGQGEKLFF . . TRBJ1-4 TRBV9
TGTGCCAGCTCACCCCTGAAACTAGCGGTGAACACCGGGGAGCTGTTTTTT CASSPLKLAVNTGELFF TRBD2 . TRBJ2-2 TRBV18
TGTGCCAGCAGTTTAAGGCAGGGCCATGGCTACACCTTC CASSLRQGHGYTF . . TRBJ1-2 TRBV27
TGTGCCAGCAGTCCCCGACTAGCGGGTACCTACGAGCAGTACTTC CASSPRLAGTYEQYF TRBD2 . TRBJ2-7 TRBV25-1
TGTGCCAGCAGCTTTTTCCTCCGGGACAGGGGCAACTATGGCTACACCTTC CASSFFLRDRGNYGYTF TRBD1 . TRBJ1-2 TRBV5-6
TGTGCCAGCAGCTCCAAGGACAGGTCACAGACCCAGTACTTC CASSSKDRSQTQYF TRBD1 . TRBJ2-5 TRBV5-4
TGTGCCAGCAGCTTATCTCTGTACACCGGGGAGCTGTTTTTT CASSLSLYTGELFF . once TRBJ2-2 TRBV7-2
TGTGCCAGTAGTAGTGCAGGGGGGTTTGGGGCCTACAATGAGCAGTTCTTC CASSSAGGFGAYNEQFF . . TRBJ2-1 TRBV19
TGCGCCAGCAGCTTCAGGGGTGACGAGCAGTACTTC CASSFRGDEQYF . . TRBJ2-7 TRBV5-1
TGTGCCAGCAGACGAATGGACAGGGGATCTAATTCACCCCTCCACTTT CASRRMDRGSNSPLHF TRBD1 . TRBJ1-6 TRBV7-3
TGTGCCAGCAGTTCCCACCCTAGACAGGGCCAGTACTTC CASSSHPRQGQYF TRBD1 . TRBJ2-5 TRBV6-5
TGTGCCAGCTCACTTCGACAGGGGGACTCGACTGAAGCTTTCTTT CASSLRQGDSTEAFF TRBD1 . TRBJ1-1 TRBV18
TGTGCCTGGAGTTCGCGACAGGTCAGGGGAAATGAGCAGTTCTTC CAWSSRQVRGNEQFF . . TRBJ2-1 TRBV30
TGTGCCAGCAGCGCAATAGCAGGGGGAGGCTATGGCTACACCTTC CASSAIAGGGYGYTF TRBD1 . TRBJ1-2 TRBV11-2